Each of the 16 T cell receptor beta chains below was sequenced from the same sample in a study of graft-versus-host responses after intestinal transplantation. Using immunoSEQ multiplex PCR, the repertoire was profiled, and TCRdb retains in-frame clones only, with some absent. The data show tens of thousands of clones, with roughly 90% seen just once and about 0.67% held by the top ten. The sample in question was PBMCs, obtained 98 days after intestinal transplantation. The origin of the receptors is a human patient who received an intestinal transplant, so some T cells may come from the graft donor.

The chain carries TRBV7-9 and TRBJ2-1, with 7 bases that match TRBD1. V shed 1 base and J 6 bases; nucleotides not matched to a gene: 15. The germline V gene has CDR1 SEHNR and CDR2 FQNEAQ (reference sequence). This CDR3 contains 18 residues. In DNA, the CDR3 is TGTGCCAGCAGCTTAGGGTCCTATAAGGGGGCCTTCATCAATGAGCAGTTCTTC. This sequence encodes CASSLGSYKGAFINEQFF.

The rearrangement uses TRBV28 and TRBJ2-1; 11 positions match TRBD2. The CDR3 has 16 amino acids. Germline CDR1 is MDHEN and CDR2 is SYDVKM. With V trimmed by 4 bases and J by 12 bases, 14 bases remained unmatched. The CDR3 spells CASSSSGTSGPFRQFF. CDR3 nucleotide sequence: TGTGCCAGCAGTTCGTCCGGGACTAGCGGCCCCTTCAGGCAGTTCTTC. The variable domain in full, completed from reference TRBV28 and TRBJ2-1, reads DVKVTQSSRYLVKRTGEKVFLECVQDMDHENMFWYRQDPGLGLRLIYFSYDVKMKEKGDIPEGYSVSREKKERFSLILESASTNQTSMYLCASSSSGTSGPFRQFFGPGTRLTVL.

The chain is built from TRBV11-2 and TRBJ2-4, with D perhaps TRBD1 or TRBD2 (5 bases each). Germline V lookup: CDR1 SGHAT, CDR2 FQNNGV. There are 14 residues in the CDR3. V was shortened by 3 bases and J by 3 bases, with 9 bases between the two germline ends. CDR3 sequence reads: CASSFRGVKNIQYF. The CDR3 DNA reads TGTGCCAGCAGCTTTAGAGGGGTCAAAAACATTCAGTACTTC. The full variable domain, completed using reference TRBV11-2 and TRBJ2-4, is EAGVAQSPRYKIIEKRQSVAFWCNPISGHATLYWYQQILGQGPKLLIQFQNNGVVDDSQLPKDRFSAERLKGVDSTLKIQPAKLEDSAVYLCASSFRGVKNIQYFGAGTRLSVL.

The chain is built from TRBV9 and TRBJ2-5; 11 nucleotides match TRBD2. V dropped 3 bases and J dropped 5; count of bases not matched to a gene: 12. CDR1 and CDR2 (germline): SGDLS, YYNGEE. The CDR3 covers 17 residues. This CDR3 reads CASSEALAGGPWETQYF. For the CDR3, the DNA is TGTGCCAGCAGCGAGGCTCTAGCGGGAGGTCCTTGGGAGACCCAGTACTTC.

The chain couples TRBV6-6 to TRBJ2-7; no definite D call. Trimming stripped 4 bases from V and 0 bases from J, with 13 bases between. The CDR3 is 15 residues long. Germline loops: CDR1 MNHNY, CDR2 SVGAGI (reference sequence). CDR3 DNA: TGTGCCAGCAGTTTCTCCACTACCGACTCCTACGAGCAGTACTTC. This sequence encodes CASSFSTTDSYEQYF.

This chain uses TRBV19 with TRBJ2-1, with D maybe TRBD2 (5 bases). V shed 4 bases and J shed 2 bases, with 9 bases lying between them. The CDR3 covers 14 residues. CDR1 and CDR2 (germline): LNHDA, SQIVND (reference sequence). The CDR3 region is CASSTPGTYNEQFF. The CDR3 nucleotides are TGTGCCAGTAGTACCCCCGGGACCTACAATGAGCAGTTCTTC.

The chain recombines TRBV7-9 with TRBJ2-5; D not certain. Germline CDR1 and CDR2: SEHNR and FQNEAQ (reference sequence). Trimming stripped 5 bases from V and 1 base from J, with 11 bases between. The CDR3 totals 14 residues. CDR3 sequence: CASSLSSFQETQYF. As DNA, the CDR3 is TGTGCCAGCAGCCTTAGCAGCTTCCAAGAGACCCAGTACTTC. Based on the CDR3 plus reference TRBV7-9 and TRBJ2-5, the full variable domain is DTGVSQNPRHKITKRGQNVTFRCDPISEHNRLYWYRQTLGQGPEFLTYFQNEAQLEKSRLLSDRFSAERPKGSFSTLEIQRTEQGDSAMYLCASSLSSFQETQYFGPGTRLLVL.

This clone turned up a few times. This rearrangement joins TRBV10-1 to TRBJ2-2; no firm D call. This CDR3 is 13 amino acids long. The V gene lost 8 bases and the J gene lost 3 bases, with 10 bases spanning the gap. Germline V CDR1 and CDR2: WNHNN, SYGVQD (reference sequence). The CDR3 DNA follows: TGCGCCAGCGCCCCAGTAGACACCGGGGAGCTGTTTTTT. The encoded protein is CASAPVDTGELFF.

As DNA, the CDR3 is TGCGCCAGCAGCACCCCAGGACAGGTCAACACTGAAGCTTTCTTT. This codes for CASSTPGQVNTEAFF. V is TRBV4-1 and J is TRBJ1-1; 7 bases map to TRBD1. This CDR3 is 15 amino acids long. V gave up 5 bases and J gave up 2 bases; unmatched junction bases: 8. Germline V gene sequence: CDR1 MGHRA, CDR2 YSYEKL.

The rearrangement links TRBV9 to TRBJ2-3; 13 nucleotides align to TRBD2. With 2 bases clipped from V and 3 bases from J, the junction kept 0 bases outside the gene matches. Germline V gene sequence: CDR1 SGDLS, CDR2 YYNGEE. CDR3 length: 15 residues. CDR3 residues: CASSVTSGRTDTQYF. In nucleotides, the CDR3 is TGTGCCAGCAGCGTGACTAGCGGGAGGACAGATACGCAGTATTTT.

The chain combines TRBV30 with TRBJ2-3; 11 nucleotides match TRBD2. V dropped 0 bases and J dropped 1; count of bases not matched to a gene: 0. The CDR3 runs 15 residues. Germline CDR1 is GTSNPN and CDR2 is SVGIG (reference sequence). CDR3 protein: CAWSVLAGGTDTQYF. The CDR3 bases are TGTGCCTGGAGTGTACTAGCGGGAGGCACAGATACGCAGTATTTT.

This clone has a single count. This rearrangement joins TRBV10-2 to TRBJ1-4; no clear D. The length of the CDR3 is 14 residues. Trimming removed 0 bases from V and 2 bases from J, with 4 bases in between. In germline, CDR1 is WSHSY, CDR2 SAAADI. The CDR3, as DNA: TGCGCCAGCAGTGAGTCGAGTACTAATGAAAAACTGTTTTTT. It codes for CASSESSTNEKLFF.

The CDR3 coding sequence is TGTGCCAGCAAGACCGGCTCGGCGCCCCTCCACTTT. This gives the protein CASKTGSAPLHF. The chain has TRBV2 and TRBJ1-6; D not certain. In germline, CDR1 is SNHLY, CDR2 FYNNEI. This CDR3 region has 12 residues. V lost 7 bases and J lost 13, with 14 bases in between.

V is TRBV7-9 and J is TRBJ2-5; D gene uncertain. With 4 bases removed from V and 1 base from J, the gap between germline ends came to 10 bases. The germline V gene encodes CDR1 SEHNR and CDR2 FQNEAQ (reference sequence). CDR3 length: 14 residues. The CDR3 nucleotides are TGTGCCAGCAGCTCACTGCCCCTCCAAGAGACCCAGTACTTC. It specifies CASSSLPLQETQYF.

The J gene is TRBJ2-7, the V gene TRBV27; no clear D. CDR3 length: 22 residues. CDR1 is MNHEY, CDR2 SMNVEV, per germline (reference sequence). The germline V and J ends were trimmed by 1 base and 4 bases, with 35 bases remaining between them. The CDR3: CASSLLAPLAAKVGLPWYEQYF. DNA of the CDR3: TGTGCCAGCAGTTTATTGGCCCCGTTAGCAGCGAAAGTAGGTCTGCCCTGGTACGAGCAGTACTTC.

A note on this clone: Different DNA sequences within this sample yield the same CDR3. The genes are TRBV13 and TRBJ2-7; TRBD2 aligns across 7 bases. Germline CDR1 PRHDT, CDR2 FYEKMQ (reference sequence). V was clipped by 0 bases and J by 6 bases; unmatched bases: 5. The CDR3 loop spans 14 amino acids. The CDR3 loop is CASSLGGGFSEQYF. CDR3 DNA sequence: TGTGCCAGCAGCTTAGGCGGGGGGTTCAGCGAGCAGTACTTC.